Included here is one TCR beta chain sequence, with context. The data belong to a study of blood T cell repertoires in COVID-19. Germline CDR1 is MNHNS and CDR2 is SASEGT. V dropped 2 bases and J dropped 5; count of bases not matched to a gene: 11. The CDR3 spans 17 residues. Clones were sequenced by immunoSEQ multiplex PCR, and TCRdb holds only the in-frame ones, with some missing. This sample has about 190,000 clones, with about 88% found just once. The sample consisted of peripheral blood. The chain joins TRBV6-1 to TRBJ2-7; 11 bases are a match to TRBD1. The clonotype originates from a woman aged 80 or over with acute or convalescent COVID-19. The CDR3 DNA sequence: TGTGCCAGCAGTGAAAGGAGGACAGGGGGCGCTTCCCACGAGCAGTACTTC. Translated, it gives CASSERRTGGASHEQYF.